These 18 T cell receptor beta chains share one sample of origin, sequenced in a study of blood T cell repertoires in COVID-19. Data came from immunoSEQ multiplex PCR; TCRdb stores just in-frame clones and leaves some out. The data contain some 150,000 clones, less than 90% of them singletons. The sequencing input was PBMCs or T cells enriched from blood (not recorded which). The receptors shown here come from a human donor with acute COVID-19. The donor label of this sample is uncertain.

Here the CDR3 reads CASSFGTGTYNEQFF. DNA for the CDR3: TGTGCCAGCAGCTTCGGGACAGGGACCTACAATGAGCAGTTCTTC. The chain is built from TRBV5-6 and TRBJ2-1, with TRBD1 matching over 9 bases. The CDR3 runs to 15 residues. V lost 2 bases and J lost 2; bases outside the gene matches: 2. Germline V gene lookup returns CDR1 SGHDT and CDR2 YYEEEE. Drawing the rest from reference TRBV5-6 and TRBJ2-1, the complete variable domain is DAGVTQSPTHLIKTRGQQVTLRCSPKSGHDTVSWYQQALGQGPQFIFQYYEEEERQRGNFPDRFSGHQFPNYSSELNVNALLLGDSALYLCASSFGTGTYNEQFFGPGTRLTVL.

The chain joins TRBV5-4 to TRBJ2-7; 8 bases agree with TRBD1. Germline V gene lookup returns CDR1 SGHNT and CDR2 YYREEE (reference sequence). The CDR3 has 13 amino acids. J was trimmed by 3 bases and V by 3 bases; bases with no gene match: 2. CDR3 residues: CASSSDRVYEQYF. The CDR3 DNA is TGTGCCAGCAGCTCGGACAGGGTCTACGAGCAGTACTTC.

The genes are TRBV7-9 and TRBJ1-2; the D gene is possibly TRBD1 (5 bases). CDR1 and CDR2 (germline): SEHNR, FQNEAQ (reference sequence). The length of the CDR3 is 14 residues. Trimming cost V 3 bases and J 4 bases, with 12 bases left between them. The CDR3 DNA sequence: TGTGCCAGCAGCTTCGGGGGGACGGGCTATGGCTACACCTTC. Protein sequence: CASSFGGTGYGYTF.

The gene calls are TRBV19 and TRBJ2-1; a possible D gene is TRBD2 (5 bases). With 2 bases removed from V and 9 bases from J, the gap between germline ends came to 17 bases. CDR3 length equals 15 residues. Germline CDR1 and CDR2: LNHDA and SQIVND (reference sequence). CDR3 sequence reads: CASSIIAGRASEQFF. CDR3 DNA: TGTGCCAGTAGTATAATTGCGGGCCGGGCTAGTGAGCAGTTCTTC.

The chain uses TRBV6-4 and TRBJ2-2; tentative D call: TRBD2 (5 bases). In germline, CDR1 is MRHNA, CDR2 SNTAGT. The germline V and J ends were trimmed by 7 bases and 0 bases, with 12 bases remaining between them. The CDR3 has 15 residues. The CDR3 reads CASTPDSTNTGELFF. CDR3 bases: TGTGCCAGCACCCCGGACTCTACGAACACCGGGGAGCTGTTTTTT.

CDR3 bases: TGTGCCTGGAGTGGGACTACATATGGCTACACCTTC. Its protein product is CAWSGTTYGYTF. V usage is TRBV30 and J usage is TRBJ1-2; no clear D. Per germline, CDR1 GTSNPN and CDR2 SVGIG (reference sequence). The V end lost 1 base, the J end lost 5 bases, and 8 bases lay between the germline ends. The CDR3 has 12 amino acids. Variable domain in full (rest from reference TRBV30 and TRBJ1-2): SQTIHQWPATLVQPVGSPLSLECTVEGTSNPNLYWYRQAAGRGLQLLFYSVGIGQISSEVPQNLSASRPQDRQFILSSKKLLLSDSGFYLCAWSGTTYGYTFGSGTRLTVV.

J is TRBJ1-2 and V is TRBV5-1; D might be TRBD1 (5 bases). Germline V gives CDR1 SGHRS, CDR2 YFSETQ. The V and J ends lost 2 bases and 3 bases respectively, with 17 bases between them. This CDR3 has 16 residues. CDR3 nucleotide sequence: TGCGCCAGCAGCTTAGACTGGTTCAGGGATTACTATGGCTACACCTTC. Encoded protein: CASSLDWFRDYYGYTF.

The chain is built from TRBV4-3 and TRBJ1-1; D unclear. This CDR3 has 13 amino acids. CDR1 and CDR2 (germline): LGHNA, YSLEER. V lost 2 bases and J 3 bases, leaving 7 bases between the germline ends. The CDR3 loop is CASSQTSDTEAFF. The CDR3 DNA sequence: TGCGCCAGCAGCCAAACCTCGGACACTGAAGCTTTCTTT.

This chain uses TRBV3-1 (or the pseudogene TRBV3-2) with TRBJ2-1, with 7 bases that match TRBD2. J gave up 6 bases and V 1 base, and 9 bases lay outside the gene matches. Germline CDR1 is LGHDT and CDR2 is YNNKEL (reference sequence). The CDR3 has 16 residues. CDR3 sequence (DNA): TGTGCCAGCAGCCAAGGGGGAGGGACTCGCCCCAATGAGCAGTTCTTC. This gives the protein CASSQGGGTRPNEQFF.

This clone appeared a few times. V is TRBV19 and J is TRBJ1-5, with a weak D call TRBD1 (6 bases). The V end lost 11 bases, the J end lost 5 bases, and 13 bases lay between the germline ends. Looked up from germline, CDR1 is LNHDA and CDR2 is SQIVND (reference sequence). The CDR3 runs to 12 residues. Here the CDR3 reads CAAGAGHQPQHF. DNA for the CDR3: TGTGCCGCAGGGGCAGGTCATCAGCCCCAGCATTTT.

This sequence joins TRBV6-2 or TRBV6-3 and TRBJ1-2, with D maybe TRBD1 (5 bases). CDR1 MNHEY and CDR2 SVGEGT come from the germline V gene. Between the trimmed V and J ends, which lost 5 bases and 4 bases, there was a span of 14 bases. This CDR3 is 14 amino acids long. This CDR3 is CASSASGGSYGYTF. CDR3 nucleotides: TGTGCCAGCAGTGCCTCGGGGGGAAGCTATGGCTACACCTTC.

V is TRBV7-9 and J is TRBJ1-4; D is unclear. Germline CDR1 reads SEHNR; CDR2 reads FQNEAQ (reference sequence). The V end lost 8 bases, the J end lost 12 bases, and 10 bases lay between the germline ends. This CDR3 is built from 10 residues. CDR3 bases: TGTGCCAGCCTAAGGAGGGAACTGTTTTTT. It yields the protein CASLRRELFF.

The chain uses TRBV5-6 and TRBJ1-2; 12 bases agree with TRBD1. Trimming removed 6 bases from V and 6 bases from J; junction bases left unmatched: 12. The CDR3 runs 16 residues. Germline V gives CDR1 SGHDT, CDR2 YYEEEE. The CDR3 DNA reads as TGTGCCAGCACCGTAATCCGGGACAGGGGGCTGAATGGCTACACCTTC. It is translated as CASTVIRDRGLNGYTF.

The J gene is TRBJ2-1, the V gene TRBV10-3; 10 bases map to TRBD2. J lost 5 bases, V lost 7 bases, and 11 bases had no gene match. This CDR3 region has 16 residues. CDR1 and CDR2 from the germline V gene are ENHRY and SYGVKD. CDR3 bases: TGTGCCATCACCGACGGAATAGCGGGGGGCGACAATGAGCAGTTCTTC. This gives the protein CAITDGIAGGDNEQFF.

The chain uses TRBV10-3 and TRBJ1-1, with D possibly being TRBD1 (5 bases). V was clipped by 3 bases and J by 1 base, with 33 bases between them. The CDR3 has 22 residues. Germline CDR1 and CDR2: ENHRY and SYGVKD. The CDR3 DNA reads TGTGCCATCAGTGATATCCCACTGCCAGGGTCTCCCTCACCGTACTGGAACACTGAAGCTTTCTTT. This translates into CAISDIPLPGSPSPYWNTEAFF.

This clone was counted a single time. The chain joins TRBV19 to TRBJ2-1; 7 bases align to TRBD1. This CDR3 contains 15 residues. Germline-derived CDR1 and CDR2 are LNHDA and SQIVND (reference sequence). After removal of 4 bases from V and 0 bases from J, the junction contained 3 bases not matched to a gene. CDR3 coding DNA: TGTGCCAGTAGTACGGACAGGAGCTCCTACAATGAGCAGTTCTTC. Translating it yields CASSTDRSSYNEQFF.

The chain joins TRBV19 to TRBJ1-5; D possibly corresponds to TRBD1 (6 bases). The CDR3 spans 14 residues. Deletions cut 6 bases from V and 2 bases from J, with 11 bases between. Germline CDR1 LNHDA, CDR2 SQIVND (reference sequence). The CDR3 sequence is CASSQQGGNQPQHF. For the CDR3, the DNA is TGTGCCAGTAGCCAACAGGGTGGCAATCAGCCCCAGCATTTT.

The chain has TRBV5-1 and TRBJ1-5, with a weak D call TRBD1 (6 bases). The V end was cut by 1 base, the J end by 5 bases, with 13 bases between. Per germline, CDR1 SGHRS and CDR2 YFSETQ. The CDR3 is 15 amino acids. The CDR3 DNA sequence: TGCGCCAGCAGCTTGACAGGGATGGTCCATCAGCCCCAGCATTTT. It translates to CASSLTGMVHQPQHF.